The 10 T cell receptor beta chains presented below share a single source sample, sequenced in a study of T cell responses to AZD1222 COVID-19 vaccine (dated by TCRdb to the early 2020s). The sample's time point label is to be understood as: baseline before first vaccination. Library prep was done by the immunoSEQ multiplex PCR assay. Held by TCRdb, this immuneACCESS table contains in-frame sequences only and omits some clones. Under half of the omission traces to an unresolved V gene where checked; the cause of the rest is unknown. This sample is represented by tens of thousands of clones; around nine tenths of them were singletons. The ten biggest clones cover 4% to 5% of the sample. The input for sequencing was peripheral blood, taken on day 0 of AZD1222 vaccination. These receptors were taken from an adult in good health.

The rearrangement links TRBV5-4 to TRBJ1-2; D remains ambiguous. The germline V and J ends were trimmed by 2 bases and 8 bases, with 10 bases remaining between them. Germline CDR1 and CDR2: SGHNT and YYREEE (reference sequence). This CDR3 has 12 residues. CDR3 in DNA: TGTGCCAGCAGCTTTAGTGGGCGAGGCTACACCTTC. This sequence encodes CASSFSGRGYTF.

V usage is TRBV24-1 and J usage is TRBJ2-1, with D possibly being TRBD1 (6 bases). Trimming pared 9 bases from V and 5 bases from J, leaving 16 bases between. CDR1 and CDR2 from the germline V gene are KGHDR and SFDVKD. The CDR3 totals 14 residues. The CDR3 sequence is CATPQWGQNNEQFF. For the CDR3, the DNA is TGTGCCACCCCCCAGTGGGGGCAGAACAATGAGCAGTTCTTC.

The count of this clone is one. This same CDR3 is encoded by further DNA sequences in the sample. V and J are TRBV11-3 and TRBJ2-2; 7 bases match TRBD2. The V gene end was trimmed by 1 base and the J gene end by 1 base; junction bases not matched to a gene: 0. Germline CDR1 SGHNT, CDR2 YENEEA. The CDR3 is made up of 15 amino acids. CDR3 nucleotides: TGTGCCAGCAGCTTAGCGGGAGGGAACACCGGGGAGCTGTTTTTT. This sequence encodes CASSLAGGNTGELFF. Using reference TRBV11-3 and TRBJ2-2 for the parts outside the CDR3, the full variable domain is EAGVVQSPRYKIIEKKQPVAFWCNPISGHNTLYWYLQNLGQGPELLIRYENEEAVDDSQLPKDRFSAERLKGVDSTLKIQPAELGDSAVYLCASSLAGGNTGELFFGEGSRLTVL.

The J gene is TRBJ2-6, the V gene TRBV9; D remains unclear. The CDR3 extends over 16 amino acids. CDR1 and CDR2 (germline): SGDLS, YYNGEE. The V end lost 4 bases, the J end lost 4 bases, and 15 bases lay between the germline ends. The CDR3 region is CASSLTSDAGANVLTF. Written as DNA, the CDR3 is TGTGCCAGCAGCTTAACCTCAGACGCCGGGGCCAACGTCCTGACTTTC.

The chain is built from TRBV5-4 and TRBJ1-4, with 11 positions matching TRBD1. Trimming took 4 bases from V and 7 from J; bases not matched to a gene: 9. This CDR3 comprises 16 residues. Germline lookup yields CDR1 SGHNT and CDR2 YYREEE (reference sequence). In DNA form, the CDR3 reads TGTGCCAGCAGCGTGGGGACAGGGGGGCCAGGTGAAAAACTGTTTTTT. Translation gives CASSVGTGGPGEKLFF.

The V gene is TRBV30, the J gene TRBJ1-2; TRBD1 might be the D (6 bases). The length of the CDR3 is 14 residues. The V and J ends lost 1 base and 4 bases respectively, with 13 bases between them. The V gene's germline CDR1 is GTSNPN and CDR2 SVGIG (reference sequence). The CDR3 DNA reads TGTGCCTGGAGTGGTGGGGGGCATGGCTATGGCTACACCTTC. Translated: CAWSGGGHGYGYTF. Together with reference TRBV30 and TRBJ1-2, the CDR3 gives the full variable domain: SQTIHQWPATLVQPVGSPLSLECTVEGTSNPNLYWYRQAAGRGLQLLFYSVGIGQISSEVPQNLSASRPQDRQFILSSKKLLLSDSGFYLCAWSGGGHGYGYTFGSGTRLTVV.

The gene calls are TRBV19 and TRBJ1-6, with 7 bases identical to TRBD1. The J segment lost 6 bases and the V segment lost 4 bases, leaving 3 bases of the junction unmatched. CDR3 length equals 14 residues. The germline gives CDR1 LNHDA, CDR2 SQIVND (reference sequence). CDR3 nucleotides: TGTGCCAGTAGTACGCGGGACAGTAATTCACCCCTCCACTTT. Translating gives CASSTRDSNSPLHF.

The chain couples TRBV29-1 to TRBJ1-1; D remains ambiguous. The CDR3 sequence is 13 residues long. Looked up from germline, CDR1 is SQVTM and CDR2 is ANQGSEA. V was shortened by 4 bases and J by 0 bases, with 9 bases between the two germline ends. The CDR3 reads CSVALYVNTEAFF. The CDR3 DNA follows: TGCAGCGTTGCCCTATACGTGAACACTGAAGCTTTCTTT.

The V gene is TRBV9, the J gene TRBJ1-5; D is ambiguous. The CDR3 runs to 15 residues. Trimming stripped 3 bases from V and 1 base from J, with 11 bases between. Germline V lookup: CDR1 SGDLS, CDR2 YYNGEE. CDR3 loop: CASSASETSNQPQHF. CDR3 nucleotides: TGTGCCAGCAGCGCGAGCGAGACAAGCAATCAGCCCCAGCATTTT.

The V call is TRBV10-2, the J call TRBJ2-1, with 9 positions matching TRBD2. Germline CDR1 is WSHSY and CDR2 is SAAADI. V trimming: 8 bases; J trimming: 4 bases; junction bases outside the gene matches: 6. The CDR3 contains 14 residues. The CDR3 nucleotides read TGCGCCAGCTTAGCGGGAGTATCATACAATGAGCAGTTCTTC. Its protein is CASLAGVSYNEQFF.